This T cell receptor (beta chain) derives from a study of cytomegalovirus exposure and HLA in healthy donors. PCR primers comprised 60 Vbeta and 13 Jbeta primers. Produced via immunoSEQ multiplex PCR; TCRdb's table is partial and in-frame only. The sample lists a few hundred thousand clones; 70% to 90% were seen once. CDR1 MNHNS and CDR2 SASEGT come from the germline V gene. V shed 6 bases and J 5 bases; nucleotides not matched to a gene: 3. The CDR3 contains 13 residues. Comments on this clone: In this CDR3 the conserved last residue, phenylalanine or tryptophan, is missing, so a read error is likely.

This receptor was identified in a man aged 25-45 years in good health and CMV-seronegative. The chain has TRBV6-1 and TRBJ1-5; 8 bases map to TRBD1. The source material was PBMCs. CDR3 sequence reads: CASRTGDHQPQHC. Written as DNA, the CDR3 is TGTGCCAGCAGGACAGGGGACCATCAGCCCCAGCATTGT.